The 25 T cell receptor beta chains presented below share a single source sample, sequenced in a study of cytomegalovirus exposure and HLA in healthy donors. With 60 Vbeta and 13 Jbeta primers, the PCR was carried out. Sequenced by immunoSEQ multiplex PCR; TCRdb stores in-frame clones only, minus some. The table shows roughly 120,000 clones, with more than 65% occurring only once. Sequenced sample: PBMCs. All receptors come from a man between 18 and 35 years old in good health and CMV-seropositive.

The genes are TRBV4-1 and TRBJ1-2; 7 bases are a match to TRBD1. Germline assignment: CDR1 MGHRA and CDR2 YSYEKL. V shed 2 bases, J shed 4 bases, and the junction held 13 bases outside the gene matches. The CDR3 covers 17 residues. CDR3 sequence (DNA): TGCGCCAGCAGCCAACCTAGAACCGGGACAGTTCCCTATGGCTACACCTTC. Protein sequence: CASSQPRTGTVPYGYTF.

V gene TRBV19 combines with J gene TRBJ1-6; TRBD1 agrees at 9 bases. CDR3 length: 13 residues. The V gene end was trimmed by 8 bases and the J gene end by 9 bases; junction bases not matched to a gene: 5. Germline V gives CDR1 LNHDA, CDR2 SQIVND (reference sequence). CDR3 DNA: TGTGCCAGTGCCGAGGACAGGGGTTCACCCCTCCACTTT. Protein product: CASAEDRGSPLHF.

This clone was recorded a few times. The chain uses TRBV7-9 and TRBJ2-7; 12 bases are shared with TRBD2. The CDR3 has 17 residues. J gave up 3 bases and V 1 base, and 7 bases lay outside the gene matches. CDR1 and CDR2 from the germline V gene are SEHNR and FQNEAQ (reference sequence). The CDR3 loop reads CASSLGYGLAGIYEQYF. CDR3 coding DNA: TGTGCCAGCAGCTTAGGCTATGGACTAGCGGGAATCTACGAGCAGTACTTC.

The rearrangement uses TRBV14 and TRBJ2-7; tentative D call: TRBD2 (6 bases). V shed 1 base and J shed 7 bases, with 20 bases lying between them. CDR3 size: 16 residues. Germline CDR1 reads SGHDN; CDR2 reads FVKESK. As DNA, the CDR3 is TGTGCCAGCAGCCAAGTGTATGGAAGTACGGGGGAAGAGCAGTACTTC. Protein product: CASSQVYGSTGEEQYF.

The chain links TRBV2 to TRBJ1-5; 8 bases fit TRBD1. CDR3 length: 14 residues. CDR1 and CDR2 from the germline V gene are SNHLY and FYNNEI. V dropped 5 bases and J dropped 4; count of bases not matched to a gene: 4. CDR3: CASSTDRGNQPQHF. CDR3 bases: TGTGCCAGCAGTACCGACAGGGGTAATCAGCCCCAGCATTTT.

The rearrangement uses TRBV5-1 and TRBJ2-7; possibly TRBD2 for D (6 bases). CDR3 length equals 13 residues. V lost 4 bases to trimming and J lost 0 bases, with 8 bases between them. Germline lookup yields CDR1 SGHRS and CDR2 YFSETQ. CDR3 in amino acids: CASSDGSSYEQYF. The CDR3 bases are TGCGCCAGCAGCGACGGGAGCTCCTACGAGCAGTACTTC.

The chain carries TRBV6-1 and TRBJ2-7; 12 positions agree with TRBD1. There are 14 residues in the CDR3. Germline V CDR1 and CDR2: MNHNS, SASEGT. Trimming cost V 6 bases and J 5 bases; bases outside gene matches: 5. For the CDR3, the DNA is TGTGCCAGCAGCACCGGGACAGGGGGCCACGAGCAGTACTTC. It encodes CASSTGTGGHEQYF.

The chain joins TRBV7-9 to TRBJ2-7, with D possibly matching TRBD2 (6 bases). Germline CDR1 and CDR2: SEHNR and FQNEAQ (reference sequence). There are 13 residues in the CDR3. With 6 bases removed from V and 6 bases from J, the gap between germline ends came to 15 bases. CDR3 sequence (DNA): TGTGCCAGCAGTTATCAACCCGGGAGCGAGCAGTACTTC. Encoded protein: CASSYQPGSEQYF.

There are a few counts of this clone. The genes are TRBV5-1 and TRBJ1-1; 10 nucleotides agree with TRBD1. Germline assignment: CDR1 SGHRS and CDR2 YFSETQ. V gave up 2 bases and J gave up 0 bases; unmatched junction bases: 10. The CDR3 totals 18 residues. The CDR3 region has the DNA TGCGCCAGCAGCTTACCCGGGACAGGGGCTCCTATGAACACTGAAGCTTTCTTT. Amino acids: CASSLPGTGAPMNTEAFF.

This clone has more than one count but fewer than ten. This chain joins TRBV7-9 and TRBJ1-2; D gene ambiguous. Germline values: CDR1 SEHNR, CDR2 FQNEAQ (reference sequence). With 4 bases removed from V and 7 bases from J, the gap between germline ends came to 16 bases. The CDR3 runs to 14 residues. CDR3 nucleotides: TGTGCCAGCAGCTCCCGGACCGGGGTAGGTGGCTACACCTTC. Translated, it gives CASSSRTGVGGYTF.

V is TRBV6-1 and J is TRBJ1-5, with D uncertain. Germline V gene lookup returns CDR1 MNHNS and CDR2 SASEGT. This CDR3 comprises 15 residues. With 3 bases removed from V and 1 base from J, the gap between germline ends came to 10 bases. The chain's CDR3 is CASSDPHRSNQPQHF. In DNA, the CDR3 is TGTGCCAGCAGTGACCCTCACAGAAGCAATCAGCCCCAGCATTTT.

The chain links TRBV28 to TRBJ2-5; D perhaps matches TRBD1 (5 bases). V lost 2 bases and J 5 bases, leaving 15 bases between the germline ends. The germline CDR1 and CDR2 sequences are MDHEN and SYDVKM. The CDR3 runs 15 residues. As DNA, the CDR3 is TGTGCCAGCAGTTTAGCACAGGTGTCAGTGGAGACCCAGTACTTC. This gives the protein CASSLAQVSVETQYF.

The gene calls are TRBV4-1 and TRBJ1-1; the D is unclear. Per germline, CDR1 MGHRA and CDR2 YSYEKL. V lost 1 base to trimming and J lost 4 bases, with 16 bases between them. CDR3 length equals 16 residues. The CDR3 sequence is CASSQGKGWGGTEAFF. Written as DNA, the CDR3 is TGCGCCAGCAGCCAAGGGAAGGGTTGGGGAGGCACTGAAGCTTTCTTT.

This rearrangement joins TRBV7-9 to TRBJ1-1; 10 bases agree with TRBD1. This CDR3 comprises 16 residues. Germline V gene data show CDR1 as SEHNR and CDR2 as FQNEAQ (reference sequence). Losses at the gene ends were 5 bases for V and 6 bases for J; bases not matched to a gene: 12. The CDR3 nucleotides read TGTGCCAGCAGCAAAGCCCGGGACAGGGGTTTACCTGAAGCTTTCTTT. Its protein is CASSKARDRGLPEAFF.

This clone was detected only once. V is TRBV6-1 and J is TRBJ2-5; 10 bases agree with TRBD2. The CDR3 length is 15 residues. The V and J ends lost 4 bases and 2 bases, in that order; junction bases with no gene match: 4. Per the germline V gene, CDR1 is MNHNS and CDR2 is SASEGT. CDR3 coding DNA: TGTGCCAGCAGTGCGGCTAGCGGGGGACAAGAGACCCAGTACTTC. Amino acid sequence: CASSAASGGQETQYF.

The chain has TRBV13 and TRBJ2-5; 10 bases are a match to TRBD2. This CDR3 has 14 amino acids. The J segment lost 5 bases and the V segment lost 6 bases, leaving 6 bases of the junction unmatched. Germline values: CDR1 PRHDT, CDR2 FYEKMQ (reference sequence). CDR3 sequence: CASSDLAGEETQYF. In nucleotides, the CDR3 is TGTGCCAGCAGTGATCTAGCGGGAGAGGAGACCCAGTACTTC.

Here the CDR3 reads CAWRGATSSMRRQYF. The DNA of the CDR3 is TGTGCCTGGAGGGGTGCAACCTCCTCTATGAGGCGGCAGTACTTC. J is TRBJ2-7 and V is TRBV30; no clear D gene. Germline V gene sequence: CDR1 GTSNPN, CDR2 SVGIG (reference sequence). CDR3 size: 15 residues. V lost 3 bases and J 9 bases, leaving 24 bases between the germline ends.

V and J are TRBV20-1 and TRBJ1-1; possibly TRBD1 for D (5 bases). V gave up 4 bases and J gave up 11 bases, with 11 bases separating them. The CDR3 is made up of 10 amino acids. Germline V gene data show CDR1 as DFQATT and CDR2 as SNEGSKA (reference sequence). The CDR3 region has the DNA TGCAGTGCTATGGGGGAGGGGGCTTTCTTT. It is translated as CSAMGEGAFF.

CDR3 sequence: CASSLIYRGPDTQYF. CDR3 in DNA: TGTGCCAGCAGTTTAATTTACAGGGGGCCAGATACGCAGTATTTT. The J gene is TRBJ2-3, the V gene TRBV27, with TRBD1 matching 9 bases. The CDR3 runs to 15 residues. Germline CDR1 is MNHEY and CDR2 is SMNVEV (reference sequence). With 2 bases clipped from V and 4 bases from J, the junction kept 4 bases outside the gene matches.

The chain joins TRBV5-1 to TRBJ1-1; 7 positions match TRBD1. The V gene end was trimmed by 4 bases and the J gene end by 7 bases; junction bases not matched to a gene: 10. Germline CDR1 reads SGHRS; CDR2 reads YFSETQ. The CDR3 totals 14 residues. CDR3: CASSPTGAGIEAFF. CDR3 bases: TGCGCCAGCAGCCCTACAGGGGCGGGCATTGAAGCTTTCTTT. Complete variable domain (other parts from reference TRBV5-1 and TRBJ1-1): KAGVTQTPRYLIKTRGQQVTLSCSPISGHRSVSWYQQTPGQGLQFLFEYFSETQRNKGNFPGRFSGRQFSNSRSEMNVSTLELGDSALYLCASSPTGAGIEAFFGQGTRLTVV.

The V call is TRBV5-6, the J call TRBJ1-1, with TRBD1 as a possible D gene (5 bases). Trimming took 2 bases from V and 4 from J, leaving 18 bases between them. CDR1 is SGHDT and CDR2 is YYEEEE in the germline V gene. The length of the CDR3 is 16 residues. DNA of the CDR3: TGTGCCAGCAGCTTACCCCTCGGGGCGGGAGGCACTGAAGCTTTCTTT. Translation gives CASSLPLGAGGTEAFF.

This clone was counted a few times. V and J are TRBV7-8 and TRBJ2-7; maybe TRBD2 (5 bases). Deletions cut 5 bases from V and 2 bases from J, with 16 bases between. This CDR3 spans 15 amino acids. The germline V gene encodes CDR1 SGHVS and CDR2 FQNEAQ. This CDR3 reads CASSMTRTGTYEQYF. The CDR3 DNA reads TGTGCCAGCAGCATGACTCGGACGGGAACCTACGAGCAGTACTTC.

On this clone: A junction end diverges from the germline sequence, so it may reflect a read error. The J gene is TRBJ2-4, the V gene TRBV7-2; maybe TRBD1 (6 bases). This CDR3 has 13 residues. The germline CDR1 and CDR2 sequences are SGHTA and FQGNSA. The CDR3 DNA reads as TGTGCCAGCAGCTGGACAGACAAAAACAGTCAGTACTTC. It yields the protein CASSWTDKNSQYF.

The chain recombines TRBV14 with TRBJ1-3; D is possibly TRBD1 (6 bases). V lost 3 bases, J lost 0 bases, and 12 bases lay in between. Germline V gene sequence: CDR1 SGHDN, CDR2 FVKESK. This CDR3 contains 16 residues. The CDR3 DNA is TGTGCCAGCAGCCACGGACAGCCTCACTCTGGAAACACCATATATTTT. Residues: CASSHGQPHSGNTIYF.

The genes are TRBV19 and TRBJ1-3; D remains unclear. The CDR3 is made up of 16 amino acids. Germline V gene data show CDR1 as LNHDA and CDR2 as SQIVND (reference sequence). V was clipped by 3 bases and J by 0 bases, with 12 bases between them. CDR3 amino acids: CASSMFGGYSGNTIYF. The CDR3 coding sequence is TGTGCCAGTAGTATGTTCGGAGGGTACTCTGGAAACACCATATATTTT.